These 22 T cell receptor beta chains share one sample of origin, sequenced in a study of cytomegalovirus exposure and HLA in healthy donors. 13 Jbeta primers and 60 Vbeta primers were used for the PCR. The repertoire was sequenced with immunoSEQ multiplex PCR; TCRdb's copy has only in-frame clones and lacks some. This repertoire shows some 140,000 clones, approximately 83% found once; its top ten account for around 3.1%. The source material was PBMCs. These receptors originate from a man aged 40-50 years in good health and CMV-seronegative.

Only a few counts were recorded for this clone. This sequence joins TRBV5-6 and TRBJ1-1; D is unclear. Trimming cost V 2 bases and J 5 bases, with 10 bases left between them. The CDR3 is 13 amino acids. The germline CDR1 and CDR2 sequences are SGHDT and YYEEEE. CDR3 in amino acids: CASSFNAWTEAFF. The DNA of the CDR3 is TGTGCCAGCAGCTTTAACGCGTGGACTGAAGCTTTCTTT.

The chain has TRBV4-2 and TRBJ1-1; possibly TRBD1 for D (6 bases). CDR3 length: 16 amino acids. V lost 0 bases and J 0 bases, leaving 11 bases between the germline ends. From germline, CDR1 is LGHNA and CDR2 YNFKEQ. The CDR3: CASSQETGWMNTEAFF. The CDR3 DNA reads TGTGCCAGCAGCCAAGAAACAGGGTGGATGAACACTGAAGCTTTCTTT.

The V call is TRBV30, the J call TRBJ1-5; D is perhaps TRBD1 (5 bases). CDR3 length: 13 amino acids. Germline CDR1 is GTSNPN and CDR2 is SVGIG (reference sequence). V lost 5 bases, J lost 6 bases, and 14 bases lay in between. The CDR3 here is CAWGDWGSQPQHF. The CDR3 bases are TGTGCCTGGGGAGACTGGGGCAGTCAGCCCCAGCATTTT. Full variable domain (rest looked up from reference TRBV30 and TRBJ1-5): SQTIHQWPATLVQPVGSPLSLECTVEGTSNPNLYWYRQAAGRGLQLLFYSVGIGQISSEVPQNLSASRPQDRQFILSSKKLLLSDSGFYLCAWGDWGSQPQHFGDGTRLSIL.

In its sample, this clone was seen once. In DNA, the CDR3 is TGTGCCAGCAGTCTTGGATACAGGGGATCAGGGGGCTACACCTTC. This encodes CASSLGYRGSGGYTF. The rearrangement links TRBV5-6 to TRBJ1-2; 7 positions match TRBD1. Germline CDR1 SGHDT, CDR2 YYEEEE. After removal of 5 bases from V and 8 bases from J, the junction contained 15 bases not matched to a gene. This CDR3 has 15 amino acids. Full variable domain (rest looked up from reference TRBV5-6 and TRBJ1-2): DAGVTQSPTHLIKTRGQQVTLRCSPKSGHDTVSWYQQALGQGPQFIFQYYEEEERQRGNFPDRFSGHQFPNYSSELNVNALLLGDSALYLCASSLGYRGSGGYTFGSGTRLTVV.

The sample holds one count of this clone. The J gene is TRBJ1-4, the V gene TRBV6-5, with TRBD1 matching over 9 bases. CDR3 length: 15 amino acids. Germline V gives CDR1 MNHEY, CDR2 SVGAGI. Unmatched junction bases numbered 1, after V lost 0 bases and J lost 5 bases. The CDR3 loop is CASSYSGTGNEKLFF. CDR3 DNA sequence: TGTGCCAGCAGTTACTCCGGGACAGGGAATGAAAAACTGTTTTTT.

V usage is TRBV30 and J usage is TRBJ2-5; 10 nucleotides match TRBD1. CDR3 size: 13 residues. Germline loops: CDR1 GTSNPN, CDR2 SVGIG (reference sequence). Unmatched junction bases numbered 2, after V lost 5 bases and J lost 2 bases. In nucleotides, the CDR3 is TGTGCCTGGGACAGGGGGCCGCAAGAGACCCAGTACTTC. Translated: CAWDRGPQETQYF.

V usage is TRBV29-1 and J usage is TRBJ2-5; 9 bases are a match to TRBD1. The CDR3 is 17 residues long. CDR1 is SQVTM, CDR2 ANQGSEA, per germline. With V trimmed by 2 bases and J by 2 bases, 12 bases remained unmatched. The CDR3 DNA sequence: TGCAGCGTTGAAAACAAACAGGGGGCGGATCGGCAAGAGACCCAGTACTTC. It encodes CSVENKQGADRQETQYF. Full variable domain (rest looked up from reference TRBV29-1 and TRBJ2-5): SAVISQKPSRDICQRGTSLTIQCQVDSQVTMMFWYRQQPGQSLTLIATANQGSEATYESGFVIDKFPISRPNLTFSTLTVSNMSPEDSSIYLCSVENKQGADRQETQYFGPGTRLLVL.

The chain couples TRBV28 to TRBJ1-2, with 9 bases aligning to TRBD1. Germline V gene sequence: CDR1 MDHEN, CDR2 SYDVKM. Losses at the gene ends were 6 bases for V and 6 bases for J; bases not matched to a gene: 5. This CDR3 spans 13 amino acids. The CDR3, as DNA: TGTGCCAGCAGCCTGGACAGGGGAGATGGCTACACCTTC. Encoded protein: CASSLDRGDGYTF.

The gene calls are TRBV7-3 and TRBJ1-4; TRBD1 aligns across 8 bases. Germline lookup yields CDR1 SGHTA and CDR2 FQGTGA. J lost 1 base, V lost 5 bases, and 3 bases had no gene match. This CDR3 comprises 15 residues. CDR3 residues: CASSATGETNEKLFF. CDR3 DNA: TGTGCCAGCAGCGCGACAGGGGAAACTAATGAAAAACTGTTTTTT.

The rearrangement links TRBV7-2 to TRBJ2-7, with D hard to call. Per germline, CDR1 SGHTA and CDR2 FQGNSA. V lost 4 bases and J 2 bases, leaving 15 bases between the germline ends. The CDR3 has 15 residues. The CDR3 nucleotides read TGTGCCAGCAGCTCTTCCGGGTCTATAGCCTACGAGCAGTACTTC. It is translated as CASSSSGSIAYEQYF.

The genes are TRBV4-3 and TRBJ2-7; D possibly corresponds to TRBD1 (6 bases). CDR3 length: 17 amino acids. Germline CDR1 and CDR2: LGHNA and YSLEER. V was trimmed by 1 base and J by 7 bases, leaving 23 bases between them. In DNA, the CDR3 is TGCGCCAGCAGCCAAGTCCTGGAATGGGGACACCCCTGGGAGCAGTACTTC. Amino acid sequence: CASSQVLEWGHPWEQYF.

The CDR3 is CASSEPPGREGNGYTF. The CDR3 nucleotides read TGTGCCAGCAGTGAACCTCCGGGCAGGGAGGGAAATGGCTACACCTTC. The chain links TRBV25-1 to TRBJ1-2; tentatively, D is TRBD1 (5 bases). This CDR3 has 16 amino acids. V lost 2 bases, J lost 6 bases, and 19 bases lay in between. Germline CDR1 reads MGHDK; CDR2 reads SYGVNS.

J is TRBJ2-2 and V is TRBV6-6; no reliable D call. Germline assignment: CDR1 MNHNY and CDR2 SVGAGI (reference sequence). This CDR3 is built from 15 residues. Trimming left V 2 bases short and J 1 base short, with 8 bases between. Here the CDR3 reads CASSYVAGNTGELFF. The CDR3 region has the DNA TGTGCCAGCAGTTACGTGGCAGGGAACACCGGGGAGCTGTTTTTT.

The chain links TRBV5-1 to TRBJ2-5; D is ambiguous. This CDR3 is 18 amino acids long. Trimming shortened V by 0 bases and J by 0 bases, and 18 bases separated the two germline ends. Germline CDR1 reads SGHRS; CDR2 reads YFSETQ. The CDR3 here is CASSLVGGEAAYQETQYF. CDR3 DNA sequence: TGCGCCAGCAGCTTGGTCGGCGGCGAAGCCGCGTACCAAGAGACCCAGTACTTC.

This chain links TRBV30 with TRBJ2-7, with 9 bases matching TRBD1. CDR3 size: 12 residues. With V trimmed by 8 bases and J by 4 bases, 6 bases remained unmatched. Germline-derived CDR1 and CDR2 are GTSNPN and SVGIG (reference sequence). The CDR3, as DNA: TGTGCCGGAGACAGGGGGGGTTACGAGCAGTACTTC. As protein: CAGDRGGYEQYF.

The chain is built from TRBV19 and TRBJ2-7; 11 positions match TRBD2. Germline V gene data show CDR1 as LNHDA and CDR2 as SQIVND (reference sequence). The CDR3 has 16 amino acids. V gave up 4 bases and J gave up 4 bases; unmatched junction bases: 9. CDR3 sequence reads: CASSTATSGTGYEQYF. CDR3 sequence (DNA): TGTGCCAGTAGTACCGCGACTAGCGGGACTGGATACGAGCAGTACTTC.

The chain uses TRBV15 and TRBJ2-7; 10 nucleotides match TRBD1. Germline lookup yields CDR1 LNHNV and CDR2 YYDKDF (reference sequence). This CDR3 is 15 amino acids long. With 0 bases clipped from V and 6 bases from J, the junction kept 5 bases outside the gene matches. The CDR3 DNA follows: TGTGCCACCAGCAGAGAGGGGACAGGGGTAATCGAGCAGTACTTC. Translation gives CATSREGTGVIEQYF.

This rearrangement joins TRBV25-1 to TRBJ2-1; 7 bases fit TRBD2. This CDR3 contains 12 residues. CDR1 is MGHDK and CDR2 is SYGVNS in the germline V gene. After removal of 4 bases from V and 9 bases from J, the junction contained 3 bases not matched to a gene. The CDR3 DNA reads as TGTGCCAGCAGTGGGGGGGGGACTGAGCAGTTCTTC. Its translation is CASSGGGTEQFF.

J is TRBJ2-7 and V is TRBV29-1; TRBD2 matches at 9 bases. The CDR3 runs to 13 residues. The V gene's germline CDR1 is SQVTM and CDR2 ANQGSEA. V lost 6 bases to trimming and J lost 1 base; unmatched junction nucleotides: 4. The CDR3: CSVRTSESYEQYF. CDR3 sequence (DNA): TGCAGCGTCAGGACTAGCGAATCCTACGAGCAGTACTTC.

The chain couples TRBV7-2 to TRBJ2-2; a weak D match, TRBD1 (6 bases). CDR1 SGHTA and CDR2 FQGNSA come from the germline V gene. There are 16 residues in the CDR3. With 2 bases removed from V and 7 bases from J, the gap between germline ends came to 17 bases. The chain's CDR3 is CASSLNPQGPGGELFF. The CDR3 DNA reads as TGTGCCAGCAGCTTAAACCCACAGGGACCGGGCGGGGAGCTGTTTTTT.

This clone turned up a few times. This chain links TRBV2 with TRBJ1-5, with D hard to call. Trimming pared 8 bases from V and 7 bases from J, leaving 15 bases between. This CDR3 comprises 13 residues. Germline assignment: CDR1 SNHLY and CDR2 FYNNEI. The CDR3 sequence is CASWFLPPQPQHF. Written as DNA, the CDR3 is TGTGCCAGCTGGTTCCTACCACCCCAGCCCCAGCATTTT. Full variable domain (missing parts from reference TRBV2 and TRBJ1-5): EPEVTQTPSHQVTQMGQEVILRCVPISNHLYFYWYRQILGQKVEFLVSFYNNEISEKSEIFDDQFSVERPDGSNFTLKIRSTKLEDSAMYFCASWFLPPQPQHFGDGTRLSIL.

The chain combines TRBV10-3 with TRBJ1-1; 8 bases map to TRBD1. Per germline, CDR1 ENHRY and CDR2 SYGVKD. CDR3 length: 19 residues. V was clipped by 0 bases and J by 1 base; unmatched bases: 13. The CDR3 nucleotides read TGTGCCATCAGTGAGTCTCGACAGGGGCGCAGTGTGGGGAACACTGAAGCTTTCTTT. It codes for CAISESRQGRSVGNTEAFF.